The 31 T cell receptor beta chains given below trace back to one sample, sequenced in a study of metastatic and nonmetastatic thyroid tumors. Thyroid surgery had not been preceded by any treatment in any patient. TCRdb ran MiXCR on the PCR reads. The sample carries 15,000 to 20,000 clones, approximately 32% recorded once. The specimen sequenced was adjacent normal tissue. These receptors originate from a female donor with papillary thyroid cancer or a benign thyroid nodule (not recorded which). Some clones in this sample may be carry-over from other donors' samples.

In its sample, this clone was seen many times. The J gene is TRBJ1-2, the V gene TRBV9; no definite D call. CDR1 SGDLS and CDR2 YYNGEE come from the germline V gene. There are 16 residues in the CDR3. Trimming cost V 4 bases and J 4 bases, with 20 bases left between them. The CDR3 here is CASSPEGGGTLYGYTF. In DNA, the CDR3 is TGTGCCAGCAGCCCGGAGGGAGGTGGCACTCTCTATGGCTACACCTTC.

V gene TRBV5-1 combines with J gene TRBJ2-1; D possibly corresponds to TRBD2 (6 bases). The CDR3 is 14 amino acids. V lost 0 bases and J 7 bases, leaving 11 bases between the germline ends. Germline-derived CDR1 and CDR2 are SGHRS and YFSETQ. The CDR3 loop is CASSLGLERNEQFF. The CDR3 coding sequence is TGCGCCAGCAGCTTGGGACTAGAGCGGAATGAGCAGTTCTTC.

This clone was seen a single time. The V call is TRBV4-3, the J call TRBJ2-1; maybe TRBD2 (5 bases). Between the trimmed V and J ends, which lost 1 base and 1 base, there was a span of 11 bases. Germline-derived CDR1 and CDR2 are LGHNA and YSLEER. The CDR3 extends over 16 amino acids. CDR3 nucleotide sequence: TGCGCCAGCAGCCAAGGTGGAGGAAGGTCCTACAATGAGCAGTTCTTC. It codes for CASSQGGGRSYNEQFF.

The chain recombines TRBV6-1 with TRBJ2-1, with D perhaps matching TRBD1 or TRBD2 (5 bases each). This CDR3 comprises 15 residues. Trimming took off 6 bases at V and 2 bases at J, with 14 bases between the two ends. Looked up from germline, CDR1 is MNHNS and CDR2 is SASEGT. CDR3 sequence (DNA): TGTGCCAGCAGCTCCGGGACCGCGACCTACAATGAGCAGTTCTTC. Residues: CASSSGTATYNEQFF.

The rearrangement joins TRBV11-2 to TRBJ2-1; D possibly corresponds to TRBD2 (5 bases). CDR1 is SGHAT and CDR2 is FQNNGV in the germline V gene. The CDR3 has 17 amino acids. The germline V and J ends were trimmed by 5 bases and 0 bases, with 17 bases remaining between them. The CDR3 nucleotides read TGTGCCAGCAGCCTCCGGGGATCGGGGTCCTCCTACAATGAGCAGTTCTTC. This codes for CASSLRGSGSSYNEQFF.

The rearrangement links TRBV19 to TRBJ1-6, with 7 nucleotides matching TRBD1. CDR1 and CDR2 from the germline V gene are LNHDA and SQIVND (reference sequence). The CDR3 spans 13 residues. The V segment lost 11 bases and the J segment 7 bases; nucleotides outside the gene matches: 8. The CDR3 bases are TGTGCCTCTAGCGGGACAGCCAATTCACCCCTCCACTTT. Translated, it gives CASSGTANSPLHF.

The chain uses TRBV20-1 and TRBJ2-7; the D gene is possibly TRBD1 (5 bases). In germline, CDR1 is DFQATT, CDR2 SNEGSKA (reference sequence). V lost 0 bases and J lost 6, with 18 bases in between. The CDR3 loop spans 15 amino acids. CDR3 amino acids: CSARDLKQGMGEQYF. CDR3 sequence (DNA): TGCAGTGCTAGAGATCTAAAGCAGGGAATGGGCGAGCAGTACTTC.

This clone turned up a few times. V is TRBV12-3 or TRBV12-4 and J is TRBJ2-6; no definite D call. V lost 4 bases and J 2 bases, leaving 9 bases between the germline ends. This CDR3 contains 15 residues. The CDR3 sequence: CASSSRVAGANVLTF. CDR3 in DNA: TGTGCCAGCAGTTCCCGGGTTGCTGGGGCCAACGTCCTGACTTTC.

This clone was seen more than once but under ten times. The V and J genes are TRBV28 and TRBJ2-2; D is ambiguous. Germline V CDR1 and CDR2: MDHEN, SYDVKM. This CDR3 is built from 13 residues. Trimming left V 2 bases short and J 6 bases short, with 7 bases between. The CDR3 loop reads CASSLRVAGELFF. CDR3 nucleotide sequence: TGTGCCAGCAGTTTACGTGTGGCCGGGGAGCTGTTTTTT.

This clone was counted many times. The rearrangement joins TRBV12-5 to TRBJ2-3; 15 nucleotides align to TRBD2. Germline V gives CDR1 LGHNT, CDR2 FRNRAP. The J segment lost 3 bases and the V segment lost 5 bases, leaving 6 bases of the junction unmatched. The CDR3 consists of 17 residues. This chain's CDR3 is CASGPGLAGGGTDTQYF. The CDR3 coding sequence is TGTGCTAGTGGTCCCGGACTAGCGGGGGGGGGGACAGATACGCAGTATTTT.

The rearrangement joins TRBV20-1 to TRBJ1-3; TRBD1 might be the D (5 bases). V lost 0 bases and J lost 0, with 12 bases in between. Germline CDR1 and CDR2: DFQATT and SNEGSKA (reference sequence). The CDR3 loop spans 16 amino acids. The CDR3 coding sequence is TGCAGTGCTAGAGATTACGGGGGAAGCTCTGGAAACACCATATATTTT. Translated: CSARDYGGSSGNTIYF.

This clone was observed a handful of times. V is TRBV15 and J is TRBJ1-2; perhaps TRBD1 as D (5 bases). Germline CDR1 reads LNHNV; CDR2 reads YYDKDF (reference sequence). V was trimmed by 4 bases and J by 6 bases, leaving 12 bases between them. The CDR3 totals 13 residues. The CDR3 bases are TGTGCCACCAGCACAGCGGGGGGGAATGGCTACACCTTC. This sequence encodes CATSTAGGNGYTF.

The rearrangement links TRBV11-3 to TRBJ2-3; 7 nucleotides match TRBD1. Germline V gene lookup returns CDR1 SGHNT and CDR2 YENEEA. Trimming at V came to 7 bases and at J to 3 bases, leaving 7 bases not matched to a gene. The CDR3 spans 14 residues. The CDR3, as DNA: TGTGCCAGCACCCGGGGACAGATTACAGATACGCAGTATTTT. Protein sequence: CASTRGQITDTQYF.

This clone was seen at least ten times. The V and J genes are TRBV19 and TRBJ1-1, with D possibly TRBD1 on 5 matching bases. This CDR3 is 15 amino acids long. Germline V gives CDR1 LNHDA, CDR2 SQIVND (reference sequence). Trimming shortened V by 3 bases and J by 4 bases, and 15 bases separated the two germline ends. As DNA, the CDR3 is TGTGCCAGTAGTATTTGGGGGGATGTTAGCACTGAAGCTTTCTTT. This codes for CASSIWGDVSTEAFF. Using reference TRBV19 and TRBJ1-1 for the parts outside the CDR3, the full variable domain is DGGITQSPKYLFRKEGQNVTLSCEQNLNHDAMYWYRQDPGQGLRLIYYSQIVNDFQKGDIAEGYSVSREKKESFPLTVTSAQKNPTAFYLCASSIWGDVSTEAFFGQGTRLTVV.

This clone was counted between two and nine times. The CDR3 here is CASQGNYEQYF. Written as DNA, the CDR3 is TGTGCCAGCCAGGGGAACTACGAGCAGTACTTC. This sequence joins TRBV6-1 and TRBJ2-7; tentative D call: TRBD1 (6 bases). The V end was cut by 8 bases, the J end by 3 bases, with 8 bases between. This CDR3 has 11 amino acids. Germline CDR1 reads MNHNS; CDR2 reads SASEGT.

The gene calls are TRBV6-4 and TRBJ2-1, with 9 positions matching TRBD1. Germline assignment: CDR1 MRHNA and CDR2 SNTAGT. Trimming took 8 bases from V and 4 from J; bases not matched to a gene: 6. The length of the CDR3 is 14 residues. The CDR3 DNA reads TGTGCCAGCCGGACAGGGGAGGTATACAATGAGCAGTTCTTC. Its translation is CASRTGEVYNEQFF.

In its sample, this clone was seen many times. The chain employs TRBV5-8 and TRBJ2-3, with a weak D call TRBD2 (6 bases). CDR1 is SGHTS, CDR2 YDEGEE, per germline. Trimming shortened V by 1 base and J by 0 bases, and 24 bases separated the two germline ends. The CDR3 spans 20 residues. CDR3 sequence (DNA): TGTGCCAGCAGCTTGCTACTCCAGACCCCCTGGGACTCTAGCACAGATACGCAGTATTTT. Protein product: CASSLLLQTPWDSSTDTQYF.

In its sample, this clone was seen once. The chain couples TRBV5-1 to TRBJ2-3; D possibly matches TRBD1 or TRBD2 (5 bases each). The V end was cut by 2 bases, the J end by 3 bases, with 7 bases between. The CDR3 is made up of 13 amino acids. The V gene's germline CDR1 is SGHRS and CDR2 YFSETQ. CDR3 in DNA: TGCGCCAGCAGCTTAGGGACGACAGATACGCAGTATTTT. It specifies CASSLGTTDTQYF.

This clone is medium-sized by share. This chain connects TRBV30 to TRBJ1-1, with D perhaps TRBD1 (5 bases). This CDR3 region has 13 residues. V lost 3 bases, J lost 7 bases, and 15 bases lay in between. Germline V CDR1 and CDR2: GTSNPN, SVGIG (reference sequence). DNA of the CDR3: TGTGCCTGGAGCCCCGGGTGGGGCCGTGAAGCTTTCTTT. Protein product: CAWSPGWGREAFF.

This clone is medium-sized in the sample. This sequence joins TRBV19 and TRBJ1-5; no reliable D call. Germline V lookup: CDR1 LNHDA, CDR2 SQIVND (reference sequence). The CDR3 consists of 14 residues. V lost 4 bases and J 3 bases, leaving 10 bases between the germline ends. The CDR3 region has the DNA TGTGCCAGTAGTAACGGCCGCTACAATCAGCCCCAGCATTTT. Its protein product is CASSNGRYNQPQHF.

This rearrangement joins TRBV6-1 to TRBJ2-6; D is unclear. Trimming took off 4 bases at V and 0 bases at J, with 13 bases between the two ends. Per germline, CDR1 MNHNS and CDR2 SASEGT. The CDR3 has 17 amino acids. This chain's CDR3 is CASSGVGDDSGANVLTF. In nucleotides, the CDR3 is TGTGCCAGCAGTGGGGTTGGGGATGACTCTGGGGCCAACGTCCTGACTTTC.

This clone was recorded at least ten times. V and J are TRBV5-6 and TRBJ2-1; unclear D gene. There are 12 residues in the CDR3. Per germline, CDR1 SGHDT and CDR2 YYEEEE. Trimming left V 4 bases short and J 8 bases short, with 10 bases between. DNA of the CDR3: TGTGCCAGCAGCGGACGGCCCCATGAGCAGTTCTTC. It is translated as CASSGRPHEQFF.

The rearrangement links TRBV7-6 to TRBJ2-3; 7 bases line up with TRBD1. Germline CDR1 SGHVS, CDR2 FNYEAQ. This CDR3 region has 14 residues. After removal of 5 bases from V and 2 bases from J, the junction contained 4 bases not matched to a gene. The CDR3 sequence is CASSLGTATDTQYF. The CDR3 region has the DNA TGTGCCAGCAGCCTGGGGACAGCCACAGATACGCAGTATTTT.

This clone was seen a few times. The chain links TRBV6-1 to TRBJ2-1, with 11 nucleotides matching TRBD2. The CDR3 contains 16 residues. Germline trimming cut 2 bases from V and 4 bases from J; bases unmatched to any gene: 4. Per the germline V gene, CDR1 is MNHNS and CDR2 is SASEGT. The CDR3 sequence is CASSESASGRYNEQFF. The CDR3 nucleotides are TGTGCCAGCAGTGAATCTGCTAGCGGGAGGTACAATGAGCAGTTCTTC.

V gene TRBV30 combines with J gene TRBJ2-7, with 8 bases lining up with TRBD2. CDR3 size: 14 residues. The germline gives CDR1 GTSNPN, CDR2 SVGIG (reference sequence). Losses at the gene ends were 2 bases for V and 3 bases for J; bases not matched to a gene: 6. CDR3 loop: CAWSKYSGNYEQYF. The CDR3 bases are TGTGCCTGGAGTAAGTATAGCGGGAACTACGAGCAGTACTTC.

This clone was recorded many times. This chain links TRBV6-1 with TRBJ1-2, with 7 bases aligning to TRBD1. The CDR3 totals 13 residues. In germline, CDR1 is MNHNS, CDR2 SASEGT. J lost 8 bases, V lost 10 bases, and 13 bases had no gene match. The CDR3 DNA reads as TGTGCCACCAGCAGACAGGGAAAGTTGGGCTACACCTTC. Amino acid sequence: CATSRQGKLGYTF.

This clone is judged medium-sized. This chain links TRBV6-2 or TRBV6-3 with TRBJ1-2, with 7 positions matching TRBD1. Germline lookup yields CDR1 MNHEY and CDR2 SVGEGT. V trimming: 4 bases; J trimming: 4 bases; junction bases outside the gene matches: 3. The CDR3 is 13 amino acids. CDR3 sequence: CASSSRDSYGYTF. CDR3 nucleotides: TGTGCCAGCAGTTCCCGGGACAGCTATGGCTACACCTTC.

The chain uses TRBV4-3 and TRBJ2-2, with D maybe TRBD1 (6 bases). CDR1 and CDR2 from the germline V gene are LGHNA and YSLEER. V dropped 5 bases and J dropped 1 base, with 8 bases sitting between them. This CDR3 has 14 amino acids. The CDR3 DNA reads as TGCGCCAGCAGCGAGGACAGGAACACCGGGGAGCTGTTTTTT. Protein: CASSEDRNTGELFF.

CDR3 region: CAWSVGGANVLTF. The CDR3 bases are TGTGCCTGGAGTGTAGGGGGGGCCAACGTCCTGACTTTC. V is TRBV30 and J is TRBJ2-6; D is ambiguous. Germline V gives CDR1 GTSNPN, CDR2 SVGIG (reference sequence). The V and J ends lost 0 bases and 4 bases respectively, with 4 bases between them. This CDR3 has 13 amino acids.

This clone was observed a few times. This rearrangement joins TRBV6-1 to TRBJ1-1, with D possibly matching TRBD1 (5 bases). The CDR3 runs to 14 residues. Between the trimmed V and J ends, which lost 5 bases and 0 bases, there was a span of 10 bases. CDR1 is MNHNS, CDR2 SASEGT, per germline. The CDR3 reads CASSPGYVNTEAFF. As DNA, the CDR3 is TGTGCCAGCAGTCCAGGGTACGTGAACACTGAAGCTTTCTTT.

The V call is TRBV30, the J call TRBJ2-7; D may be TRBD1 (5 bases). This CDR3 spans 15 amino acids. Trimming took off 2 bases at V and 2 bases at J, with 16 bases between the two ends. Germline CDR1 and CDR2: GTSNPN and SVGIG (reference sequence). The CDR3 region has the DNA TGTGCCTGGAGTACTCCACAGGTGGATGCCTACGAGCAGTACTTC. This translates into CAWSTPQVDAYEQYF.